This TCR beta chain was obtained from a study of blood T cell repertoires in COVID-19. Study-level information: The origin of the acute and convalescent COVID-19 samples was the United States, Italy and Spain.

Germline CDR1 and CDR2: SGHTA and FQGNSA. The CDR3 length is 16 residues. The trim removed 2 bases at V and 4 bases at J, leaving 4 bases unmatched. Assay used: immunoSEQ multiplex PCR; TCRdb lists only in-frame clones, some missing. The sample holds approximately 390,000 clones, around 90% seen once. The sequencing input was peripheral blood. The sequence was collected from a man aged 18 to 30 with active or convalescent COVID-19. The chain employs TRBV7-2 and TRBJ2-2, with 10 bases aligning to TRBD2. In nucleotides, the CDR3 is TGTGCCAGCAGCTTATTCGCTAGCGGGGGCACCGGGGAGCTGTTTTTT. Amino acid sequence: CASSLFASGGTGELFF.